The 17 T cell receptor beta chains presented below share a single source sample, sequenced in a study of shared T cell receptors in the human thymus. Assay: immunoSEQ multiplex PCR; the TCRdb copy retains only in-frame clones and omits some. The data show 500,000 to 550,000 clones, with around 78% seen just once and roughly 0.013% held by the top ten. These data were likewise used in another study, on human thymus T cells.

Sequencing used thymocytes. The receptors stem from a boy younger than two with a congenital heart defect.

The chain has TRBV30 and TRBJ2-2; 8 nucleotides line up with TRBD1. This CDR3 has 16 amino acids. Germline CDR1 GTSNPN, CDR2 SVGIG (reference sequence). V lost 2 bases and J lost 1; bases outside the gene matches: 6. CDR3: CAWSPRDRKNTGELFF. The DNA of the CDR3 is TGTGCCTGGAGTCCCCGGGACAGGAAGAACACCGGGGAGCTGTTTTTT. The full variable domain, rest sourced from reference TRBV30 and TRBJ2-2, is SQTIHQWPATLVQPVGSPLSLECTVEGTSNPNLYWYRQAAGRGLQLLFYSVGIGQISSEVPQNLSASRPQDRQFILSSKKLLLSDSGFYLCAWSPRDRKNTGELFFGEGSRLTVL.

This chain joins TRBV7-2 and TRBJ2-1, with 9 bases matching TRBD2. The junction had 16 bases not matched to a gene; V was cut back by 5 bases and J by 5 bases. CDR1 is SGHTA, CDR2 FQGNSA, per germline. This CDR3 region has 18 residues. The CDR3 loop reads CASSEDARASGKNNEQFF. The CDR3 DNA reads TGTGCCAGCAGCGAGGATGCTAGGGCTAGCGGGAAGAACAATGAGCAGTTCTTC.

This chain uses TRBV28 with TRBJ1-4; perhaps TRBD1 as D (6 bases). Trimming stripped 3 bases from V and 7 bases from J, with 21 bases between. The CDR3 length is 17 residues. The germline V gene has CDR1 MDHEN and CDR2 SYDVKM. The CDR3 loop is CASSFADAGGAGEKLFF. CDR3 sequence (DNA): TGTGCCAGCAGTTTTGCAGACGCGGGGGGCGCGGGTGAAAAACTGTTTTTT.

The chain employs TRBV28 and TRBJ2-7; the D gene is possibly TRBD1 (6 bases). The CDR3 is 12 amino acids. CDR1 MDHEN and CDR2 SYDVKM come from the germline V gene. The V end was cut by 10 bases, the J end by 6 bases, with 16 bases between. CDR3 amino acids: CAIQQQGSEQYF. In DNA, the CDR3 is TGTGCCATTCAGCAGCAGGGGAGCGAGCAGTACTTC.

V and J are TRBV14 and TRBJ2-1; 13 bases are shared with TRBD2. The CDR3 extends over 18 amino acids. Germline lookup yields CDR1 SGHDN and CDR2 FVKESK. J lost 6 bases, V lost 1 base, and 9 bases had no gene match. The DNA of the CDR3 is TGTGCCAGCAGCCAAGTCCTAGGACTAGCGGGAGTACGCAATGAGCAGTTCTTC. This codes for CASSQVLGLAGVRNEQFF.

The DNA for the CDR3 is TGTGCCAGCAGCTACCCATCAGGGGGCCTACACGAGCAGTACTTC. Protein product: CASSYPSGGLHEQYF. This rearrangement joins TRBV5-4 to TRBJ2-7, with TRBD1 matching over 8 bases. The germline CDR1 and CDR2 sequences are SGHNT and YYREEE (reference sequence). The CDR3 consists of 15 residues. V dropped 3 bases and J dropped 5; count of bases not matched to a gene: 10.

This CDR3 is CASSEGQGHNEQFF. Here the CDR3 DNA reads TGCGCCAGCAGCGAGGGACAGGGGCACAATGAGCAGTTCTTC. This chain uses TRBV5-1 with TRBJ2-1; 10 nucleotides line up with TRBD1. The CDR3 is made up of 14 amino acids. In germline, CDR1 is SGHRS, CDR2 YFSETQ. Trimming took 4 bases from V and 5 from J; bases not matched to a gene: 3.

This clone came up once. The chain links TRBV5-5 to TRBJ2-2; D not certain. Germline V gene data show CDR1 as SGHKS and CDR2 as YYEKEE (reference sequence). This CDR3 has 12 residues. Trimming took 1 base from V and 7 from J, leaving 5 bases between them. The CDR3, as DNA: TGTGCCAGCAGCTTGAGAGTCGGGGAGCTGTTTTTT. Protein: CASSLRVGELFF.

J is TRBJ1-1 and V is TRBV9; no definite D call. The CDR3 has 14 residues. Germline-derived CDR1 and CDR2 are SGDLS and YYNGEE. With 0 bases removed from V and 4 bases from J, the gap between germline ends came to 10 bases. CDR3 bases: TGTGCCAGCAGCGTAGTGGAGGGCGCCACTGAAGCTTTCTTT. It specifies CASSVVEGATEAFF.

The CDR3 DNA reads as TGTGCCAGCAGCCCTGGAGGTGAGCAGTTCTTC. It translates to CASSPGGEQFF. This sequence joins TRBV7-6 and TRBJ2-1; a weak D match, TRBD2 (5 bases). This CDR3 is built from 11 residues. CDR1 is SGHVS and CDR2 is FNYEAQ in the germline V gene. The germline V and J ends were trimmed by 5 bases and 9 bases, with 8 bases remaining between them.

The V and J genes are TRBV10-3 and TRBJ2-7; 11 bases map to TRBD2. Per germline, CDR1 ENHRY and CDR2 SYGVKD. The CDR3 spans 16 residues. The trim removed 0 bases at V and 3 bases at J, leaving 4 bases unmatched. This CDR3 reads CAISESITSGSYEQYF. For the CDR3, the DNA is TGTGCCATCAGTGAGTCGATCACTAGCGGGAGCTACGAGCAGTACTTC.

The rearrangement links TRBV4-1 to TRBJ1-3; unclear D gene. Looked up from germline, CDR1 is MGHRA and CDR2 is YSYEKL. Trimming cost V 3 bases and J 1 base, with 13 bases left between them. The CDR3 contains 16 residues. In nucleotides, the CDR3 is TGCGCCAGCAGCCATACTCAGGCCGATTCTGGAAACACCATATATTTT. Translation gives CASSHTQADSGNTIYF.

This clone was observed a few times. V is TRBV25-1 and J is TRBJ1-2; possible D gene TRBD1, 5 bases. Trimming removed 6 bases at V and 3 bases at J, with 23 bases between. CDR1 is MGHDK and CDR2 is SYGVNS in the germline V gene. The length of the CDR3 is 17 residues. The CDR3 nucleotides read TGTGCCAGCAGCGCGATAGGTGGGGGGGACCCCCACTATGGCTACACCTTC. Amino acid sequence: CASSAIGGGDPHYGYTF.

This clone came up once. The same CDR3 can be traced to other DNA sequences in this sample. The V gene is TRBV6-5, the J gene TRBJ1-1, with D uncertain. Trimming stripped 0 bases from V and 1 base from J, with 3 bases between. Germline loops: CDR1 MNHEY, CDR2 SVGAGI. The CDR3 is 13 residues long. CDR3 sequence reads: CASSYSRNTEAFF. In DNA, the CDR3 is TGTGCCAGCAGTTACTCGCGGAACACTGAAGCTTTCTTT.

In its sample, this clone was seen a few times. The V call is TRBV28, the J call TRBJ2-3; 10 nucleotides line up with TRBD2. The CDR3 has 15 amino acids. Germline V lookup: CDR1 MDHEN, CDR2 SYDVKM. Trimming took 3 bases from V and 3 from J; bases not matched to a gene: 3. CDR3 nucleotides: TGTGCCAGCAGTTTTCTAGCGGGAGAAACAGATACGCAGTATTTT. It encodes CASSFLAGETDTQYF.

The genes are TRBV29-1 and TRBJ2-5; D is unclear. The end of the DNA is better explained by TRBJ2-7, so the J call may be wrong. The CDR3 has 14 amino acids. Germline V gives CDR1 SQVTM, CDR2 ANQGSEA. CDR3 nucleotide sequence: TGCAGCGTTGAAGATCGCCAGCGAGGCTACGAGCAGTACTTC. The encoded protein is CSVEDRQRGYEQYF.

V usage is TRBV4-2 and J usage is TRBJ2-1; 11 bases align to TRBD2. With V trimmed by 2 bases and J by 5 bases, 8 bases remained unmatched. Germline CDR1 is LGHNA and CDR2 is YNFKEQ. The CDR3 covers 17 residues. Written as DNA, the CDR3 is TGTGCCAGCAGCCAACAAACCGGGACTAGCGGAGACAATGAGCAGTTCTTC. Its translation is CASSQQTGTSGDNEQFF.